This T cell receptor (beta chain) was found in a study of T cell responses to AZD1222 COVID-19 vaccine (dated by TCRdb to the early 2020s). For context, the study as a whole: TCR sequencing covered more than 230 trial participants: 200 to 220 given two doses of AZD1222 and 26 given two doses of MenACWY control vaccine. Trial participants were enrolled into age subgroups of 18-55, 56-69 and 70-plus years, which contained about 150, 28 and 57 TCR-sequenced participants, respectively.

Concerning this clone: The antigen this receptor binds is unknown. Base qualities are not provided; no much larger clone lies one nucleotide away.

Broader findings and caveats from the paper: Most participants were white British and females outnumbered males, and the authors suggested that clonal diversity may have been underestimated. Because no day 14 peak-response samples were available, repertoires were characterized only after the peak T cell response. After two AZD1222 doses, both the breadth and the depth of spike-specific TCRs were significantly higher than at day 0 and than in MenACWY recipients. Conclusions about previously exposed vaccinees were limited because only a handful of AZD1222 recipients were SARS-CoV-2 seropositive at baseline. The 56-69-year group was small, and its depth increase did not reach significance, likely because of low power. Reportedly, almost half of the unique spike-specific TCRs recognized epitopes lying outside the regions that are mutated in the B.1.351 and B.1.1.7 variants. CD4 TCRs associated with the vaccine covered the entire spike protein, and the dominant responses were in regions 160-218 and 743-854.

The CDR3 regions of human TCRbeta chains were subjected to immunosequencing. Under the source paper's analysis protocol: TCRs in the repertoires were compared against a reference library of SARS-CoV-2-specific TCRs that had been generated with the MIRA antigen-specificity platform. Breadth meant the fraction of unique TCRs that were SARS-CoV-2-associated, whereas depth meant the fraction of total T cells that were SARS-CoV-2-associated. Using the MIRA data, each spike-specific TCR was mapped to the spike region that the TCR reacts to and placed in a CD4 or CD8 class. Log10-transformed breadth and depth values were compared by one-way ANOVA with Sidak's multiple comparisons tests. TCRdb re-hosts the immuneACCESS table, in-frame sequences only. Its copies lack some clones; in the studies checked, an unresolved V gene accounts for under half of them, and the cause for the rest is not known. V, J and clone size were drawn from that table, and D and trimming were deduced from the DNA. In this sample the table shows some 170,000 clones, approximately 93% of which occur a single time. Clones ranked in the top ten supply 1.5% to 2% of the sample.

The time point label, as the study defines it: about 28 days (+/-7) after the second vaccine dose. AZD1222 recipients given second doses at about 4 weeks or at about 12 weeks were pooled, since spike-specific TCR depth and breadth were not found to differ between the two schedules. Samples from vaccinated people were obtained from the UK trials COV001 and COV002, which included a single-blind randomized controlled phase 2/3 trial of AZD1222 (ChAdOx1 nCoV-19) in healthy adults. For TCRbeta chain sequencing, PBMC samples from trial participants were taken at day 0 and at day 28 after the second dose. Trimming at the junction amounts to 2 bases on V and 5 bases on J, and the germline ends lie 24 bases apart. The CDR3, cysteine through phenylalanine, is 18 amino acids long. Only the CDR3 region is kept as DNA, spanning 54 bases read in frame from base 1. For CDR1 and CDR2, the germline V gene lists SGHTA and FQGNSA.

Recombination joined TRBV7-2 with TRBJ1-2, with no D gene named confidently. The source of this sequence is an adult who received the AZD1222 COVID-19 vaccine. The sequencing here drew on peripheral blood, taken 28 days after the second AZD1222 dose. The CDR3 reads as follows: CASSLRANVIFAGYGYTF. The nucleotide sequence reads as follows: TGTGCCAGCAGCTTAAGAGCCAATGTTATCTTCGCCGGTTATGGCTACACCTTC.